This entry lists 5 T cell receptor beta chains sequenced from one sample in a study of T cell repertoires in cytomegalovirus infection. In TCRdb, the reads were re-called with MiXCR into one record per CDR3 protein. Here the sample spans about 450,000 distinct CDR3 sequences, approximately 33% being singletons. The sample was PBMCs. The receptor source for this set is a human donor in good health (CMV status not recorded). Some clones in this sample may be carry-over from other donors' samples.

This clonotype appeared many times. The rearrangement uses TRBV19 and TRBJ1-1, with TRBD1 matching 9 bases. With V trimmed by 6 bases and J by 4 bases, 9 bases remained unmatched. The germline V gene has CDR1 LNHDA and CDR2 SQIVND (reference sequence). The CDR3 has 15 residues. CDR3 sequence (DNA): TGTGCCAGTAGCAGGGACAGGGAATATGGCACTGAAGCTTTCTTT. Translation: CASSRDREYGTEAFF.

The chain carries TRBV9 and TRBJ1-3; no firm D call. Germline CDR1 SGDLS, CDR2 YYNGEE. The CDR3 has 13 residues. The V end lost 4 bases, the J end lost 8 bases, and 13 bases lay between the germline ends. The CDR3 DNA follows: TGTGCCAGCAGCCCCCCCGCCAGTTACACCATATATTTT. Translating gives CASSPPASYTIYF.

For this clonotype: The conserved final phenylalanine or tryptophan is absent from the CDR3, which likely points to a read error. This sequence joins TRBV7-9 and TRBJ2-6, with D tentatively TRBD2 (5 bases). Trimming left V 5 bases short and J 4 bases short, with 21 bases between. Germline CDR1 reads SEHNR; CDR2 reads FQNEAQ (reference sequence). This CDR3 spans 18 amino acids. CDR3 sequence reads: CASSPGSGPRTGANVLTL. The CDR3 nucleotides are TGTGCCAGCAGCCCGGGATCCGGGCCGCGAACGGGGGCCAACGTCCTGACTTTA.

This clonotype was recorded once. No conserved phenylalanine or tryptophan ends this CDR3, so it is likely a read error. The chain links TRBV19 to TRBJ1-2; 7 positions match TRBD1. The J segment lost 8 bases and the V segment lost 4 bases, leaving 13 bases of the junction unmatched. Germline CDR1 LNHDA, CDR2 SQIVND (reference sequence). CDR3 length: 15 residues. The CDR3 DNA reads TGTGCCAGTAGTACTCGGGACAGAGGGGACTGGGGCTACACCGTC. Residues: CASSTRDRGDWGYTV.

The CDR3 reads CASSRQGIDTDTQYF. The DNA of the CDR3 is TGTGCCAGCAGCAGACAGGGGATTGACACAGATACGCAGTATTTT. The rearrangement links TRBV12-3 or TRBV12-4 to TRBJ2-3; TRBD1 agrees at 8 bases. With 6 bases clipped from V and 2 bases from J, the junction kept 7 bases outside the gene matches. The length of the CDR3 is 15 residues.